This record covers a single TCR beta chain. Its antigen is as yet unknown. The CDR3 contains 14 residues. Germline V gene sequence: CDR1 SGHNT, CDR2 YYREEE (reference sequence). Trimming removed 2 bases at V and 1 base at J, with 9 bases between. The sample comes from a study of T cell responses to AZD1222 COVID-19 vaccine. Study results and caveats: Spike as a whole was targeted by vaccine-associated CD4 TCRs, dominant at 160-218 and 743-854. Sampled repertoires all dated from after the peak T cell response. Two AZD1222 doses significantly raised spike-specific TCR breadth and depth over controls. In a largely white British group with more females than males, clonal diversity was possibly underestimated.

Sequencing used immunoSEQ multiplex PCR; TCRdb keeps in-frame clones, though not all of them. The sample includes about 120,000 clones, around nine tenths of them seen just once. The chain has TRBV5-4 and TRBJ2-5; D is unresolved. The sample consisted of peripheral blood, taken on day 0 of AZD1222 vaccination. This receptor was obtained from an adult in good health. The CDR3, as DNA: TGTGCCAGCAGCTTTCGGGTAGCCCAAGAGACCCAGTACTTC. This codes for CASSFRVAQETQYF.